This TCR beta chain was found in a study of blood T cell repertoires in COVID-19 (dated by TCRdb to the early 2020s). About the full investigation: Collaborator samples came from the United States, Italy and Spain and covered acute and convalescent phases of COVID-19. The prospective study material was composed of cDNA or gDNA derived from T cells, B-cell-depleted T cells, or PBMCs. Subjects who had been exposed to COVID-19, were actively infected with it, or had recovered from it provided the deeply sampled blood TCRbeta repertoires that made up the dataset. The repertoires were released in a freely available public database meant as a resource for research on the immune response to SARS-CoV-2. The samples were drawn from the first 160 participants of the ongoing ImmuneRACE study and from 950 to 1,500 subjects provided by 6 global collaborators. A de-identified subject ID, COVID-19 status, age in years and sex were almost always included in the sample metadata. Where available, HLA class I and class II types were taken from metadata supplied by the sample provider and were not determined by assay-based typing. Points the paper makes about the study in general: The quantity of clinical and demographic metadata differed by source and by participant and was supplied without curation.

At one collaborating source in Seattle, patients were enrolled during active infection and were followed longitudinally through the course of disease. The collaborating institutions used their own protocols to collect whole blood in K2EDTA tubes. Collaborator samples were shipped for TCRbeta analysis as frozen whole blood, isolated PBMCs, or DNA extracted from either sample type. TCRbeta CDR3 regions were amplified from genomic DNA using the immunoSEQ Assay, a bias-controlled multiplex PCR. From the authors' description of their analysis: The number of nucleated cells in each sample was estimated by amplification of reference gene primers within the assay. To quantify the absolute abundance of each unique TCRbeta CDR3 rearrangement, sequence reads were collapsed and filtered. For each sample, productive Simpson clonality was calculated as the square root of Simpson's diversity index over productive rearrangements. TCRdb holds this immuneACCESS table with in-frame rearrangements only. Some clones are missing; in checked studies, unresolved V genes explain under half, and the rest has no known cause. Clone size and V and J calls were adopted from that table, with D and trimming inferred from the DNA. For this sample the table gives some 180,000 clones, of which roughly 83% were detected only once. The ten largest clonotypes hold around 5.4% of the sample.

A note on this clone: It lacks a known antigen. Nothing much larger sits one base from this clone, and base qualities are not available.

Based on the germline V gene, the CDR1 and CDR2 sequences are MNHEY and SVGAGI. V lost 6 bases and J lost 6 bases, and the count of bases not matched to a germline gene is 6. The CDR3 sequence holds 15 residues, the cysteine and phenylalanine included. The retained sequence is limited to the CDR3, 45 bases, with the frame set at the first base. The chain is encoded by TRBV6-5 joined to TRBJ2-1, and 12 junctional nucleotides match TRBD2. The specimen sequenced was peripheral blood. The origin of this receptor is a woman between 40 and 55 years old with COVID-19, enrolled during active disease. The CDR3 here reads CASSLASGRVNEQFF. The sequenced DNA: TGTGCCAGCAGCCTGGCTAGCGGGAGGGTCAATGAGCAGTTCTTC.